One and the same sample provided the 23 T cell receptor beta chains below, sequenced in a study of tumor-infiltrating lymphocytes in localized non-small cell lung cancer. The repertoire was sequenced with immunoSEQ multiplex PCR; TCRdb's copy has only in-frame clones and lacks some. The data contain about 7,000 clones, around 77% of them singletons. Sample: lung tumor tissue. These receptors came from a human donor with non-small cell lung cancer.

V and J are TRBV5-1 and TRBJ2-1; 12 bases line up with TRBD2. Germline trimming cut 3 bases from V and 12 bases from J; bases unmatched to any gene: 10. The CDR3 has 15 amino acids. Germline V lookup: CDR1 SGHRS, CDR2 YFSETQ. The CDR3, as DNA: TGCGCCAGCAGCTCCCCGGGACTAGCGGGCCCTGGGCAGTTCTTC. Residues: CASSSPGLAGPGQFF.

This clone showed up just once. The chain recombines TRBV30 with TRBJ1-6, with D possibly matching TRBD1 (5 bases). Per the germline V gene, CDR1 is GTSNPN and CDR2 is SVGIG (reference sequence). CDR3 size: 13 residues. V lost 2 bases, J lost 8 bases, and 10 bases lay in between. The CDR3 sequence is CAWSSTGHSPLHF. In nucleotides, the CDR3 is TGTGCCTGGAGTTCTACAGGACATTCACCCCTCCACTTT.

The chain recombines TRBV7-6 with TRBJ2-7; D is undetermined. Germline-derived CDR1 and CDR2 are SGHVS and FNYEAQ. The CDR3 extends over 12 amino acids. The V end lost 1 base, the J end lost 5 bases, and 6 bases lay between the germline ends. CDR3 coding DNA: TGTGCCAGCAGCTTAGTTGGGGACGAGCAGTACTTC. This translates into CASSLVGDEQYF.

V and J are TRBV7-2 and TRBJ1-2; possibly TRBD1 for D (6 bases). V was cut by 7 bases and J by 5 bases, with 17 bases left in between. This CDR3 contains 14 residues. CDR1 is SGHTA, CDR2 FQGNSA, per germline. CDR3 loop: CASNWGQVEYGYTF. In nucleotides, the CDR3 is TGTGCCAGCAATTGGGGACAAGTAGAGTATGGCTACACCTTC.

The chain is built from TRBV2 and TRBJ2-5; the match to TRBD2 covers 12 bases. V gave up 5 bases and J gave up 3 bases; unmatched junction bases: 4. Germline V CDR1 and CDR2: SNHLY, FYNNEI. The CDR3 is made up of 15 amino acids. As DNA, the CDR3 is TGTGCCAGCAGTCCTAGCGGGAGGGGGGAAGAGACCCAGTACTTC. The encoded protein is CASSPSGRGEETQYF.

V gene TRBV30 combines with J gene TRBJ1-2; D is unresolved. CDR1 is GTSNPN and CDR2 is SVGIG in the germline V gene (reference sequence). The V gene lost 0 bases and the J gene lost 3 bases, with 5 bases spanning the gap. The CDR3 runs 12 residues. The CDR3 nucleotides read TGTGCCTGGAGTGTACAGTACTATGGCTACACCTTC. This codes for CAWSVQYYGYTF.

The chain combines TRBV18 with TRBJ2-3; no clear D gene. This CDR3 spans 12 amino acids. Trimming took off 3 bases at V and 3 bases at J, with 4 bases between the two ends. Germline V lookup: CDR1 KGHSH, CDR2 LQKENI. The CDR3: CASSPRTDTQYF. As DNA, the CDR3 is TGTGCCAGCTCACCCAGGACAGATACGCAGTATTTT.

The rearrangement uses TRBV6-5 and TRBJ2-5; D may correspond to TRBD1 or TRBD2 (5 bases each). Germline CDR1 MNHEY, CDR2 SVGAGI. V was trimmed by 6 bases and J by 5 bases, leaving 13 bases between them. The CDR3 runs 13 residues. CDR3 sequence (DNA): TGTGCCAGCAGCCGACAGTCGGGGGAGACCCAGTACTTC. Translated, it gives CASSRQSGETQYF.

The V gene is TRBV27, the J gene TRBJ2-5; possibly TRBD1 for D (5 bases). V lost 0 bases and J lost 7, with 15 bases in between. CDR3 length: 15 residues. CDR1 is MNHEY, CDR2 SMNVEV, per germline (reference sequence). CDR3 DNA sequence: TGTGCCAGCAGTTTATCGGTGCAGGAAAGGGGGACCCAGTACTTC. This gives the protein CASSLSVQERGTQYF.

This clone was picked up a small number of times. The germline gene is not matched at one end of the junction; a read error may be the cause. The V and J genes are TRBV7-6 and TRBJ2-2; 10 nucleotides match TRBD1. CDR1 and CDR2 (germline): SGHVS, FNYEAQ. This CDR3 is built from 13 residues. The DNA for the CDR3 is TGTTCCAGCAGCCAGGGACAGGGGACCGAGTCGTTTTTT. Translating it yields CSSSQGQGTESFF.

This chain uses TRBV29-1 with TRBJ2-2; TRBD1 agrees at 7 bases. Germline V gene lookup returns CDR1 SQVTM and CDR2 ANQGSEA. The CDR3 has 13 amino acids. V lost 7 bases to trimming and J lost 4 bases; unmatched junction nucleotides: 6. CDR3 sequence: CSAETGSTGELFF. CDR3 coding DNA: TGCAGCGCTGAGACAGGGAGCACCGGGGAGCTGTTTTTT.

The chain links TRBV7-2 to TRBJ1-4; TRBD1 is a possible D gene (6 bases). The CDR3 sequence is 14 residues long. Trimming stripped 1 base from V and 6 bases from J, with 9 bases between. Germline V gene lookup returns CDR1 SGHTA and CDR2 FQGNSA. The CDR3 spells CASSLGGGYEKLFF. The CDR3 coding sequence is TGTGCCAGCAGCTTAGGTGGGGGCTATGAAAAACTGTTTTTT.

This chain links TRBV2 with TRBJ1-1; a weak D match, TRBD1 (5 bases). The CDR3 has 13 residues. V was cut by 3 bases and J by 5 bases, with 10 bases left in between. Germline V CDR1 and CDR2: SNHLY, FYNNEI. The CDR3: CASSEEGQTEAFF. The CDR3 nucleotides read TGTGCCAGCAGTGAGGAGGGGCAGACTGAAGCTTTCTTT.

This chain uses TRBV5-4 with TRBJ2-5; a possible D gene is TRBD2 (6 bases). CDR1 and CDR2 (germline): SGHNT, YYREEE (reference sequence). The CDR3 extends over 14 amino acids. V lost 3 bases and J lost 5, with 14 bases in between. The CDR3 loop reads CASSSGGTGETQYF. The CDR3 nucleotides are TGTGCCAGCAGCTCTGGGGGGACTGGGGAGACCCAGTACTTC.

This sequence joins TRBV5-1 and TRBJ1-5; 11 bases are a match to TRBD1. The germline V gene encodes CDR1 SGHRS and CDR2 YFSETQ. With 5 bases clipped from V and 4 bases from J, the junction kept 5 bases outside the gene matches. This CDR3 spans 15 amino acids. In nucleotides, the CDR3 is TGCGCCAGCAGTCGGACAGGGGGCCGGAATCAGCCCCAGCATTTT. Translated, it gives CASSRTGGRNQPQHF.

Note on this clone: At one end the junction does not follow the germline gene, possibly because of a read error. The V and J genes are TRBV7-2 and TRBJ2-5; D remains unclear. The CDR3 is 12 residues long. Germline assignment: CDR1 SGHTA and CDR2 FQGNSA. CDR3 in amino acids: CASSSNIGMEDF. The CDR3 nucleotides read TGTGCCAGCAGCTCCAATATAGGGATGGAAGACTTC.

The chain has TRBV19 and TRBJ2-6; a weak D match, TRBD2 (5 bases). Germline values: CDR1 LNHDA, CDR2 SQIVND (reference sequence). The V end lost 3 bases, the J end lost 0 bases, and 15 bases lay between the germline ends. The CDR3 is 18 amino acids. DNA of the CDR3: TGTGCCAGTAGTATGTTCTTCCCGGGGAGCTCTGGGGCCAACGTCCTGACTTTC. Protein: CASSMFFPGSSGANVLTF.

The genes are TRBV30 and TRBJ1-1, with 8 bases lining up with TRBD1. Germline values: CDR1 GTSNPN, CDR2 SVGIG (reference sequence). The CDR3 runs to 12 residues. V lost 4 bases, J lost 5 bases, and 3 bases stayed unmatched. Here the CDR3 DNA reads TGTGCCTGGACGACAGGGGTGACTGAAGCTTTCTTT. This sequence encodes CAWTTGVTEAFF.

This clone was found a few times. The gene calls are TRBV4-1 and TRBJ2-6; tentatively, D is TRBD1 (5 bases). The CDR3 totals 16 residues. Germline lookup yields CDR1 MGHRA and CDR2 YSYEKL. Trimming removed 0 bases at V and 1 base at J, with 7 bases between. The CDR3 is CASSQDQGSGANVLTF. The DNA for the CDR3 is TGCGCCAGCAGCCAAGATCAGGGATCTGGGGCCAACGTCCTGACTTTC.

This clone was observed a handful of times. This chain links TRBV20-1 with TRBJ2-1; D might be TRBD1 (5 bases). The CDR3 totals 10 residues. Trimming left V 8 bases short and J 7 bases short, with 9 bases between. CDR1 and CDR2 from the germline V gene are DFQATT and SNEGSKA (reference sequence). CDR3 nucleotides: TGCAGTCCATCAGGGAATGAGCAGTTCTTC. This encodes CSPSGNEQFF.

The V gene is TRBV10-2, the J gene TRBJ2-1; tentatively, D is TRBD1 or TRBD2 (5 bases each). The CDR3 consists of 14 residues. CDR1 is WSHSY and CDR2 is SAAADI in the germline V gene. Between the trimmed V and J ends, which lost 7 bases and 4 bases, there was a span of 14 bases. CDR3 in amino acids: CASKEGLVYNEQFF. The CDR3, as DNA: TGCGCCAGCAAAGAGGGGCTAGTATACAATGAGCAGTTCTTC.

V usage is TRBV10-3 and J usage is TRBJ2-1, with 9 bases that match TRBD1. J lost 7 bases, V lost 4 bases, and 8 bases had no gene match. There are 15 residues in the CDR3. Germline V CDR1 and CDR2: ENHRY, SYGVKD. The CDR3 nucleotides read TGTGCCATCAGTGGCCTGGGACAGGGCATGAATGAGCAGTTCTTC. Translation gives CAISGLGQGMNEQFF.

The V gene is TRBV6-5, the J gene TRBJ1-1; maybe TRBD1 (5 bases). The length of the CDR3 is 12 residues. Trimming shortened V by 10 bases and J by 1 base, and 10 bases separated the two germline ends. CDR1 and CDR2 (germline): MNHEY, SVGAGI. The DNA of the CDR3 is TGTGCCACCAAGGACACGAACACTGAAGCTTTCTTT. Amino acid sequence: CATKDTNTEAFF.